The 32 T cell receptor beta chains presented below share a single source sample, sequenced in a study of T cells in Graves' hyperthyroidism and ophthalmopathy. Template material for amplifying TCR beta CDR3 regions consisted of RNA transcripts. In the first-round RT-PCR of the TCR CDR3, the HTBI primer set was used. TCRdb ran MiXCR on the multiplex PCR reads and lists one entry per CDR3 protein. The sample has around 700,000 distinct CDR3 sequences; approximately 18% are singletons. The sequenced material came from blood. These receptors came from a woman between 50 and 59 years old with Graves' hyperthyroidism that later progressed to Graves' ophthalmopathy.

This chain uses TRBV27 with TRBJ1-1; D unclear. Trimming took 6 bases from V and 0 from J, leaving 14 bases between them. The germline V gene has CDR1 MNHEY and CDR2 SMNVEV (reference sequence). This CDR3 is built from 15 residues. The CDR3 bases are TGTGCCAGCAGATCTCTAGGACGGTTGAACACTGAAGCTTTCTTT. Protein sequence: CASRSLGRLNTEAFF.

The V call is TRBV7-9, the J call TRBJ1-5; maybe TRBD1 (6 bases). V was trimmed by 3 bases and J by 2 bases, leaving 14 bases between them. Germline CDR1 and CDR2: SEHNR and FQNEAQ (reference sequence). The CDR3 spans 16 residues. CDR3 in DNA: TGTGCCAGCAGCTTTTGGGGGCGGGAGGGCAATCAGCCCCAGCATTTT. It is translated as CASSFWGREGNQPQHF.

This clonotype showed up many times. The V and J genes are TRBV7-9 and TRBJ2-3; the D gene is possibly TRBD1 (5 bases). The CDR3 covers 12 residues. Germline V gene sequence: CDR1 SEHNR, CDR2 FQNEAQ (reference sequence). V shed 6 bases and J shed 4 bases, with 8 bases lying between them. The CDR3 DNA follows: TGTGCCAGCAGTCCAGGGTCAGATACGCAGTATTTT. It codes for CASSPGSDTQYF.

This clonotype occurred a few times. The V call is TRBV11-1, the J call TRBJ1-6; D remains unclear. CDR1 and CDR2 (germline): SGHAT, FQDESV (reference sequence). The CDR3 is 14 amino acids. V shed 1 base and J shed 10 bases, with 11 bases lying between them. The CDR3 reads CASSLGGSNSPLHF. The CDR3 DNA follows: TGTGCCAGCAGCTTAGGAGGGTCCAACTCACCCCTCCACTTT.

This clonotype was seen ten or more times. CDR3 bases: TGTGCCAGCAGCTTCTGGACAGGGATCGGGGTCAATACGCAGTATTTT. Its translation is CASSFWTGIGVNTQYF. V is TRBV5-6 and J is TRBJ2-3; 8 nucleotides agree with TRBD1. There are 16 residues in the CDR3. The V gene's germline CDR1 is SGHDT and CDR2 YYEEEE. V gave up 2 bases and J gave up 7 bases; unmatched junction bases: 12. The full variable domain, in which reference TRBV5-6 and TRBJ2-3 provide the parts outside the CDR3, is DAGVTQSPTHLIKTRGQQVTLRCSPKSGHDTVSWYQQALGQGPQFIFQYYEEEERQRGNFPDRFSGHQFPNYSSELNVNALLLGDSALYLCASSFWTGIGVNTQYFGPGTRLTVL.

This clonotype was recorded only once. The chain combines TRBV5-6 with TRBJ1-1; no reliable D call. This CDR3 has 11 residues. Germline V gene data show CDR1 as SGHDT and CDR2 as YYEEEE. The V end was cut by 1 base, the J end by 8 bases, with 6 bases between. The CDR3 coding sequence is TGTGCCAGCAGCTTGTTGAGGGAAGCTTTCTTT. Protein: CASSLLREAFF.

This chain joins TRBV29-1 and TRBJ2-7; unclear D gene. This CDR3 spans 14 amino acids. The V end lost 3 bases, the J end lost 4 bases, and 16 bases lay between the germline ends. Germline V gene data show CDR1 as SQVTM and CDR2 as ANQGSEA. The CDR3 coding sequence is TGCAGCGTTGAGGGTTGGGGTGAGACATACGAGCAGTACTTC. Its protein product is CSVEGWGETYEQYF.

The rearrangement links TRBV29-1 to TRBJ1-2; the D gene is possibly TRBD1 (5 bases). This CDR3 is built from 19 residues. V was shortened by 8 bases and J by 4 bases, with 35 bases between the two germline ends. Per the germline V gene, CDR1 is SQVTM and CDR2 is ANQGSEA. The CDR3 reads CSLGVDHPTGLLPSYGYTF. DNA for the CDR3: TGCAGCCTGGGGGTAGACCACCCGACGGGCCTCCTACCTAGCTATGGCTACACCTTC. Looking up the rest from reference TRBV29-1 and TRBJ1-2 gives the full variable domain: SAVISQKPSRDICQRGTSLTIQCQVDSQVTMMFWYRQQPGQSLTLIATANQGSEATYESGFVIDKFPISRPNLTFSTLTVSNMSPEDSSIYLCSLGVDHPTGLLPSYGYTFGSGTRLTVV.

This clonotype was picked up a small number of times. The V call is TRBV3-1, the J call TRBJ1-2; D is uncertain. This CDR3 spans 14 amino acids. From germline, CDR1 is LGHDT and CDR2 YNNKEL (reference sequence). The V and J ends lost 3 bases and 2 bases respectively, with 10 bases between them. The chain's CDR3 is CASSQAVGNYGYTF. The CDR3 nucleotides are TGTGCCAGCAGCCAGGCGGTTGGGAACTATGGCTACACCTTC.

The chain uses TRBV12-3 or TRBV12-4 and TRBJ1-1; 9 bases match TRBD1. The CDR3 loop spans 14 amino acids. With 6 bases clipped from V and 1 base from J, the junction kept 3 bases outside the gene matches. CDR3 region: CASRGQGTNTEAFF. CDR3 nucleotide sequence: TGTGCCAGCAGGGGACAGGGTACGAACACTGAAGCTTTCTTT.

For the CDR3, the DNA is TGTGCCAGTACCACCGGGACAGGGTACGGCAATCAGCCCCAGCATTTT. It yields the protein CASTTGTGYGNQPQHF. The J gene is TRBJ1-5, the V gene TRBV6-1; TRBD1 matches 9 bases. The CDR3 covers 16 residues. With V trimmed by 9 bases and J by 2 bases, 11 bases remained unmatched. Germline V gene data show CDR1 as MNHNS and CDR2 as SASEGT.

Only a few counts were recorded for this clonotype. J is TRBJ1-1 and V is TRBV2; TRBD1 might be the D (5 bases). The CDR3 extends over 15 amino acids. The germline V gene has CDR1 SNHLY and CDR2 FYNNEI. V lost 1 base to trimming and J lost 4 bases, with 13 bases between them. CDR3 region: CASSEGPQGGTEAFF. CDR3 sequence (DNA): TGTGCCAGCAGTGAAGGACCCCAGGGTGGCACTGAAGCTTTCTTT.

The V and J genes are TRBV5-1 and TRBJ1-1; possible D gene TRBD1, 5 bases. The CDR3 has 17 amino acids. CDR1 and CDR2 from the germline V gene are SGHRS and YFSETQ. Deletions cut 2 bases from V and 0 bases from J, with 17 bases between. CDR3 sequence: CASSFSGAGNMNTEAFF. The DNA of the CDR3 is TGCGCCAGCAGCTTTAGCGGGGCAGGGAACATGAACACTGAAGCTTTCTTT.

This clonotype was seen repeatedly, ten times or more. The rearrangement uses TRBV5-1 and TRBJ2-3; 7 bases line up with TRBD1. The J call may not be correct, given that the DNA end is closer to TRBJ1-5. CDR1 is SGHRS, CDR2 YFSETQ, per germline. The CDR3 runs to 16 residues. Here the CDR3 DNA reads TGCGCCAGCAGCAAGAGACAGGGCACGGATGTGGATACGCAGCATTTT. Protein: CASSKRQGTDVDTQHF.

This clonotype was seen a handful of times. J is TRBJ2-3 and V is TRBV6-2 or TRBV6-3, with 8 bases that match TRBD1. Germline V gives CDR1 MNHEY, CDR2 SVGEGT. The CDR3 spans 16 residues. The trim removed 6 bases at V and 2 bases at J, leaving 10 bases unmatched. DNA for the CDR3: TGTGCCAGCAGACCCCTCCGGACAGGGCTCACAGATACGCAGTATTTT. Its translation is CASRPLRTGLTDTQYF.

The chain has TRBV6-1 and TRBJ1-2; D remains unclear. The CDR3 is made up of 13 amino acids. V was cut by 7 bases and J by 0 bases, with 9 bases left in between. Germline V gene lookup returns CDR1 MNHNS and CDR2 SASEGT. The CDR3 bases are TGTGCCAGCAAACGGACCCCTAACTATGGCTACACCTTC. Its translation: CASKRTPNYGYTF.

V and J are TRBV30 and TRBJ1-4; 7 nucleotides align to TRBD1. Trimming cost V 0 bases and J 7 bases; bases outside gene matches: 2. Germline values: CDR1 GTSNPN, CDR2 SVGIG (reference sequence). The CDR3 covers 13 residues. CDR3 bases: TGTGCCTGGAGTGTTACAGGGGTTGAAAAACTGTTTTTT. Translation: CAWSVTGVEKLFF.

This clonotype was seen many times. CDR3 DNA sequence: TGCAGTGCTAGAGATGTGAGCAGGGCGGTAGGCTACACCTTC. Translated: CSARDVSRAVGYTF. This chain connects TRBV20-1 to TRBJ1-2; maybe TRBD1 (5 bases). The germline V and J ends were trimmed by 0 bases and 8 bases, with 16 bases remaining between them. This CDR3 region has 14 residues. Per the germline V gene, CDR1 is DFQATT and CDR2 is SNEGSKA (reference sequence).

The chain couples TRBV10-3 to TRBJ2-1; 9 positions match TRBD1. After removal of 7 bases from V and 7 bases from J, the junction contained 8 bases not matched to a gene. The CDR3 is made up of 14 amino acids. Germline V gives CDR1 ENHRY, CDR2 SYGVKD. Here the CDR3 reads CAITPGQGENEQFF. The DNA for the CDR3 is TGTGCCATCACCCCGGGACAGGGCGAAAATGAGCAGTTCTTC.

The chain has TRBV7-3 and TRBJ1-1, with D uncertain. Between the trimmed V and J ends, which lost 0 bases and 6 bases, there was a span of 8 bases. The CDR3 covers 13 residues. Germline assignment: CDR1 SGHTA and CDR2 FQGTGA. In DNA form, the CDR3 reads TGTGCCAGCAGCTTAACATCCGGGTCTGAAGCTTTCTTT. It is translated as CASSLTSGSEAFF. Drawing the rest from reference TRBV7-3 and TRBJ1-1, the complete variable domain is GAGVSQTPSNKVTEKGKYVELRCDPISGHTALYWYRQSLGQGPEFLIYFQGTGAADDSGLPNDRFFAVRPEGSVSTLKIQRTERGDSAVYLCASSLTSGSEAFFGQGTRLTVV.

J is TRBJ2-5 and V is TRBV20-1; 14 bases line up with TRBD2. This CDR3 comprises 14 residues. Germline CDR1 reads DFQATT; CDR2 reads SNEGSKA (reference sequence). Unmatched junction bases numbered 4, after V lost 5 bases and J lost 5 bases. The CDR3 loop reads CSAHGTSGSETQYF. CDR3 nucleotides: TGCAGTGCTCACGGGACTAGCGGGAGTGAGACCCAGTACTTC.

In this sample, this clonotype turned up many times. CDR3 sequence (DNA): TGTGCCAGCAGTTACGCGCCCGGGGGCCGGGGAGCTTTCTTT. The encoded protein is CASSYAPGGRGAFF. J is TRBJ1-1 and V is TRBV6-2 or TRBV6-3; a weak D match, TRBD1 (6 bases). With 2 bases removed from V and 10 bases from J, the gap between germline ends came to 17 bases. CDR1 is MNHEY and CDR2 is SVGEGT in the germline V gene. This CDR3 has 14 residues.

This clonotype was seen ten or more times. The chain couples TRBV6-1 to TRBJ1-5; D remains ambiguous. This CDR3 has 16 amino acids. The V and J ends lost 2 bases and 2 bases respectively, with 13 bases between them. Germline-derived CDR1 and CDR2 are MNHNS and SASEGT. CDR3 protein: CASSELVGIGNQPQHF. CDR3 nucleotides: TGTGCCAGCAGTGAACTAGTAGGGATTGGCAATCAGCCCCAGCATTTT.

This clonotype was detected many times. This chain links TRBV7-2 with TRBJ1-5, with TRBD1 matching over 9 bases. Trimming at V came to 1 base and at J to 6 bases, leaving 1 base not matched to a gene. Germline assignment: CDR1 SGHTA and CDR2 FQGNSA. The CDR3 spans 14 residues. The CDR3 coding sequence is TGTGCCAGCAGCTTAGGGGGACAGGGTCAGCCCCAGCATTTT. Translation gives CASSLGGQGQPQHF. The variable domain in full, completed from reference TRBV7-2 and TRBJ1-5, reads GAGVSQSPSNKVTEKGKDVELRCDPISGHTALYWYRQSLGQGLEFLIYFQGNSAPDKSGLPSDRFSAERTGGSVSTLTIQRTQQEDSAVYLCASSLGGQGQPQHFGDGTRLSIL.

V and J are TRBV7-3 and TRBJ2-4; a weak D match, TRBD1 (6 bases). The germline gives CDR1 SGHTA, CDR2 FQGTGA. Trimming pared 10 bases from V and 6 bases from J, leaving 28 bases between. The CDR3 spans 17 residues. The CDR3: CATSDSQGRYSGNIQYF. As DNA, the CDR3 is TGTGCCACCTCCGATTCACAGGGACGATACTCAGGAAACATTCAGTACTTC.

The J gene is TRBJ2-3, the V gene TRBV25-1; a weak D match, TRBD1 (6 bases). The CDR3 totals 15 residues. Trimming pared 5 bases from V and 2 bases from J, leaving 14 bases between. The germline V gene encodes CDR1 MGHDK and CDR2 SYGVNS. The chain's CDR3 is CASSLNTGHTDTQYF. The DNA of the CDR3 is TGTGCCAGCAGTTTAAATACGGGACACACAGATACGCAGTATTTT.

This clonotype appeared many times. The genes are TRBV20-1 and TRBJ2-3; 9 nucleotides agree with TRBD1. CDR3 length: 16 amino acids. Germline V gives CDR1 DFQATT, CDR2 SNEGSKA (reference sequence). Losses at the gene ends were 4 bases for V and 11 bases for J; bases not matched to a gene: 19. The CDR3 loop reads CSATLGTGGAKIMQYF. For the CDR3, the DNA is TGCAGTGCTACCCTTGGCACAGGGGGCGCCAAGATAATGCAGTATTTT.

The chain employs TRBV20-1 and TRBJ2-7, with TRBD2 matching 9 bases. Germline V CDR1 and CDR2: DFQATT, SNEGSKA (reference sequence). With 3 bases clipped from V and 0 bases from J, the junction kept 9 bases outside the gene matches. The CDR3 covers 16 residues. The CDR3: CSARPSGVSPSYEQYF. The DNA for the CDR3 is TGCAGTGCTAGGCCTAGCGGGGTCTCGCCCTCCTACGAGCAGTACTTC.

The table lists this clonotype with many counts. The genes are TRBV20-1 and TRBJ2-2; no clear D. CDR1 is DFQATT and CDR2 is SNEGSKA in the germline V gene (reference sequence). V lost 3 bases and J 3 bases, leaving 8 bases between the germline ends. CDR3 size: 13 residues. Written as DNA, the CDR3 is TGCAGTGCTAGCCGAACTTACACCGGGGAGCTGTTTTTT. This codes for CSASRTYTGELFF.

This clonotype was seen a few times. The gene calls are TRBV6-2 or TRBV6-3 and TRBJ2-3; 10 bases fit TRBD1. The CDR3 is 17 residues long. Unmatched junction bases numbered 12, after V lost 6 bases and J lost 3 bases. CDR1 and CDR2 (germline): MNHEY, SVGEGT. The chain's CDR3 is CASRTSTGGLGTDTQYF. The DNA for the CDR3 is TGTGCCAGCAGGACCTCGACAGGGGGCTTGGGTACAGATACGCAGTATTTT.

The chain carries TRBV20-1 and TRBJ2-5; 11 bases fit TRBD2. CDR1 and CDR2 (germline): DFQATT, SNEGSKA (reference sequence). This CDR3 contains 15 residues. V shed 4 bases, J shed 1 base, and the junction held 5 bases outside the gene matches. The CDR3 DNA reads as TGCAGTGCTAATCTAGCGGGGGGCGGCCAAGAGACCCAGTACTTC. The encoded protein is CSANLAGGGQETQYF.

This clonotype has a handful of counts. The chain combines TRBV10-3 with TRBJ2-5; 8 bases align to TRBD2. J gave up 5 bases and V 2 bases, and 7 bases lay outside the gene matches. The CDR3 loop spans 15 amino acids. Per germline, CDR1 ENHRY and CDR2 SYGVKD. CDR3 in DNA: TGTGCCATCAGTGAGGGCCAGCGGGGGATTGAGACCCAGTACTTC. Translating it yields CAISEGQRGIETQYF.